This record concerns one T cell receptor (beta chain) sequence. This sample is part of a study of control samples from healthy donors and cancer patients. Assay: immunoSEQ multiplex PCR; the TCRdb copy retains only in-frame clones and omits some. This table has 120,000 or so clones, about 92% appearing once. The receptor comes from a man older than 75 with head and neck cancer. Sequencing was done on a sample of PBMCs.

CDR3 nucleotides: TGTGCCAGCAGCAGCCCCGGCGGGAGGCAAGAGACCCAGTACTTC. This codes for CASSSPGGRQETQYF. The V and J genes are TRBV9 and TRBJ2-5, with TRBD2 identical over 8 bases. V was pared by 4 bases and J by 2 bases, with 7 bases of the junction left unmatched. CDR1 and CDR2 from the germline V gene are SGDLS and YYNGEE. CDR3 size: 15 residues.